The sequence of this T cell receptor beta chain was determined in a study of regulatory T cells in long-lasting Graves disease. Documented time point: persistent/refractory GD, antithyroid drugs over 5 years with positive TRAb. The TCR library used RNA extracted from PBMCs. Building of the TCR beta libraries involved iRepertoire HTBI primers and Arm-PCR of CDR3 regions. TCRdb reprocessed the multiplex PCR reads with MiXCR, giving one entry per CDR3 protein. Seen here are about 470,000 distinct CDR3 sequences, roughly 20% observed once, and the top ten hold 7.8%. Trimming left V 3 bases short and J 2 bases short, with 14 bases between. Germline V gene lookup returns CDR1 MGHDK and CDR2 SYGVNS. This CDR3 contains 15 residues.

The rearrangement joins TRBV25-1 to TRBJ2-7; either TRBD1 or TRBD2 may fit D (5 bases each). The material was peripheral blood mononuclear cells (PBMCs), obtained when the disease was refractory, from a patient treated with antithyroid drugs. This TCR was recovered from a female donor with Graves disease. In DNA, the CDR3 is TGTGCCAGCAGTGATCCCGGGACGGCCACCTACGAGCAGTACTTC. This gives the protein CASSDPGTATYEQYF.